These 18 T cell receptor beta chains originate from one sample sequenced in a study of shared clonotypes between healthy human individuals. Generated by immunoSEQ multiplex PCR, the TCRdb table keeps only in-frame clones and is missing some. The data show about 2 million clones, roughly 94% seen once. Material: naive CD4+ T cells sorted from blood. Stated subset: CD45RA+ positively selected. The source of these receptors is a young man in good health.

The J gene is TRBJ1-2, the V gene TRBV6-5, with D possibly TRBD1 on 6 matching bases. The CDR3 loop spans 13 amino acids. Germline CDR1 MNHEY, CDR2 SVGAGI. The V and J ends lost 4 bases and 7 bases respectively, with 13 bases between them. The CDR3 DNA reads TGTGCCAGCAGTTCTTACAGGGAAGCTGGCTACACCTTC. Its protein product is CASSSYREAGYTF.

The J gene is TRBJ1-4, the V gene TRBV19; D possibly corresponds to TRBD1 (6 bases). There are 14 residues in the CDR3. Germline values: CDR1 LNHDA, CDR2 SQIVND (reference sequence). V gave up 1 base and J gave up 6 bases, with 9 bases separating them. CDR3 sequence reads: CASSIGGGDEKLFF. The CDR3, as DNA: TGTGCCAGTAGTATAGGGGGGGGCGATGAAAAACTGTTTTTT.

This clone has just one count. The chain recombines TRBV11-2 with TRBJ2-5; 8 bases agree with TRBD2. The CDR3 loop spans 17 amino acids. Losses at the gene ends were 1 base for V and 2 bases for J; bases not matched to a gene: 9. Germline V gene sequence: CDR1 SGHAT, CDR2 FQNNGV. CDR3 coding DNA: TGTGCCAGCAGCTTAGCACCGGGACTAGAGAGGCAAGAGACCCAGTACTTC. It encodes CASSLAPGLERQETQYF.

This chain connects TRBV7-2 to TRBJ2-2; TRBD1 aligns across 9 bases. CDR1 and CDR2 from the germline V gene are SGHTA and FQGNSA. The CDR3 sequence is 15 residues long. V lost 4 bases, J lost 3 bases, and 3 bases stayed unmatched. The CDR3 DNA follows: TGTGCCAGCAGCTCGGGACAGGGAGACACCGGGGAGCTGTTTTTT. Encoded protein: CASSSGQGDTGELFF.

The V call is TRBV6-5, the J call TRBJ1-6; D is unresolved. The CDR3 consists of 15 residues. Germline assignment: CDR1 MNHEY and CDR2 SVGAGI. Trimming took off 0 bases at V and 7 bases at J, with 10 bases between the two ends. The CDR3 DNA follows: TGTGCCAGCAGTTACTCGAATGCGGGAAATTCACCCCTCCACTTT. Translating gives CASSYSNAGNSPLHF.

The chain's CDR3 is CSVFSEDGNTQYF. The CDR3 DNA reads as TGCAGCGTCTTTTCCGAGGACGGGAATACGCAGTATTTT. This rearrangement joins TRBV29-1 to TRBJ2-3, with D maybe TRBD2 (5 bases). Trimming removed 6 bases from V and 7 bases from J, with 17 bases in between. The CDR3 extends over 13 amino acids. Germline assignment: CDR1 SQVTM and CDR2 ANQGSEA.

About this clone: Other DNA sequences in the sample encode the same CDR3. The rearrangement joins TRBV11-1 to TRBJ1-2, with D possibly matching TRBD1 (5 bases). The V end was cut by 1 base, the J end by 2 bases, with 8 bases between. This CDR3 spans 14 amino acids. Germline CDR1 reads SGHAT; CDR2 reads FQDESV (reference sequence). CDR3 coding DNA: TGTGCCAGCAGCTTAGAGCAGGGAAACTATGGCTACACCTTC. Translation gives CASSLEQGNYGYTF.

The chain couples TRBV5-6 to TRBJ1-5; a weak D match, TRBD1 (6 bases). Trimming removed 4 bases at V and 3 bases at J, with 14 bases between. The CDR3 has 15 amino acids. The germline V gene encodes CDR1 SGHDT and CDR2 YYEEEE. CDR3 nucleotides: TGTGCCAGCAGCCGAGGGGGTTTCGACAATCAGCCCCAGCATTTT. This gives the protein CASSRGGFDNQPQHF. Full variable domain (rest looked up from reference TRBV5-6 and TRBJ1-5): DAGVTQSPTHLIKTRGQQVTLRCSPKSGHDTVSWYQQALGQGPQFIFQYYEEEERQRGNFPDRFSGHQFPNYSSELNVNALLLGDSALYLCASSRGGFDNQPQHFGDGTRLSIL.

The chain carries TRBV2 and TRBJ2-3, with 16 nucleotides matching TRBD2. J gave up 0 bases and V 5 bases, and 8 bases lay outside the gene matches. Germline-derived CDR1 and CDR2 are SNHLY and FYNNEI. The CDR3 sequence is 19 residues long. DNA of the CDR3: TGTGCCAGCAGTCTGGGACTAGCGGGGGGGCCCCTTAGCACAGATACGCAGTATTTT. This sequence encodes CASSLGLAGGPLSTDTQYF.

The rearrangement joins TRBV7-8 to TRBJ2-7; D unclear. The CDR3 has 11 amino acids. The germline V gene has CDR1 SGHVS and CDR2 FQNEAQ. V lost 3 bases and J 7 bases, leaving 7 bases between the germline ends. The CDR3 protein is CASSFGVEQYF. The CDR3 DNA reads as TGTGCCAGCAGCTTTGGCGTGGAGCAGTACTTC.

The rearrangement uses TRBV27 and TRBJ1-2; 9 bases align to TRBD1. Germline assignment: CDR1 MNHEY and CDR2 SMNVEV (reference sequence). With V trimmed by 5 bases and J by 7 bases, 8 bases remained unmatched. The CDR3 runs to 14 residues. CDR3 sequence: CASSLRDRVSGYTF. As DNA, the CDR3 is TGTGCCAGCAGTCTTCGGGACAGGGTTTCTGGCTACACCTTC.

The V gene is TRBV4-1, the J gene TRBJ2-2, with D possibly being TRBD1 (6 bases). CDR3 length: 17 amino acids. CDR1 is MGHRA and CDR2 is YSYEKL in the germline V gene. Trimming shortened V by 4 bases and J by 1 base, and 16 bases separated the two germline ends. The CDR3 region has the DNA TGCGCCAGCAGCCGAGTGTTGACAGGAGGGAACACCGGGGAGCTGTTTTTT. As protein: CASSRVLTGGNTGELFF.

V is TRBV7-9 and J is TRBJ2-5; D possibly corresponds to TRBD1 (6 bases). The CDR3 totals 15 residues. Trimming removed 3 bases from V and 4 bases from J, with 15 bases in between. The germline V gene encodes CDR1 SEHNR and CDR2 FQNEAQ (reference sequence). Written as DNA, the CDR3 is TGTGCCAGCAGCTTCGATGCAGGGGCGGGAGAGACCCAGTACTTC. This codes for CASSFDAGAGETQYF.

This chain connects TRBV30 to TRBJ1-2; maybe TRBD1 (6 bases). Germline V CDR1 and CDR2: GTSNPN, SVGIG (reference sequence). This CDR3 comprises 12 residues. The V end was cut by 0 bases, the J end by 8 bases, with 10 bases between. The CDR3 sequence is CAWSVQGWGYTF. For the CDR3, the DNA is TGTGCCTGGAGTGTACAGGGTTGGGGCTACACCTTC.

With regard to this clone: Within the sample, other DNA sequences also encode this same CDR3. This chain connects TRBV19 to TRBJ1-4, with TRBD1 matching 8 bases. The CDR3 has 14 amino acids. V lost 5 bases and J lost 4; bases outside the gene matches: 3. CDR1 LNHDA and CDR2 SQIVND come from the germline V gene (reference sequence). In nucleotides, the CDR3 is TGTGCCAGTAGTCGGGACAGGAGTAATGAAAAACTGTTTTTT. As protein: CASSRDRSNEKLFF.

Concerning this clone: The sample contains more than one DNA sequence encoding this CDR3. This sequence joins TRBV6-1 and TRBJ1-2, with D uncertain. The CDR3 covers 13 residues. Germline CDR1 reads MNHNS; CDR2 reads SASEGT. Trimming took off 1 base at V and 4 bases at J, with 7 bases between the two ends. Here the CDR3 reads CASSEGLVYGYTF. The CDR3 DNA reads TGTGCCAGCAGTGAAGGCCTGGTCTATGGCTACACCTTC.

Only a few counts were recorded for this clone. This chain connects TRBV2 to TRBJ1-2, with D possibly being TRBD1 (5 bases). This CDR3 has 14 amino acids. CDR1 and CDR2 (germline): SNHLY, FYNNEI. The V and J ends lost 2 bases and 4 bases respectively, with 11 bases between them. The CDR3 loop reads CASSETGLLYGYTF. CDR3 bases: TGTGCCAGCAGTGAAACGGGACTACTCTATGGCTACACCTTC.

V gene TRBV27 combines with J gene TRBJ1-1; D is undetermined. CDR3 length: 12 residues. Germline CDR1 and CDR2: MNHEY and SMNVEV (reference sequence). Trimming left V 5 bases short and J 0 bases short, with 4 bases between. CDR3 region: CASSRLNTEAFF. As DNA, the CDR3 is TGTGCCAGCAGTAGGTTGAACACTGAAGCTTTCTTT.